This TCR beta chain emerged from a study of blood T cell repertoires in COVID-19. About the study: The United States, Italy and Spain supplied acute and convalescent COVID-19 samples. From T cells, B-cell-depleted T cells, or PBMCs came the material, which was cDNA or gDNA.

Original handling: Amplified reference gene primers provided the basis for estimating nucleated cell counts. Libraries were prepared by immunoSEQ multiplex PCR; TCRdb keeps only in-frame clonotypes and omits some of them. V and J calls and clone size come straight from that table; D and trimming were deduced from the DNA. Of 150,000 to 200,000 clones detected, 80% to 90% appear once; the ten largest clones hold about 2%. V dropped 5 bases and J dropped 0 bases, with 11 bases sitting between them. The germline gives CDR1 MNHEY, CDR2 SVGAGI. The CDR3 is 15 amino acids. The source is a man between 65 and 85 years old with active or convalescent COVID-19. The sample consisted of peripheral blood. The chain recombines TRBV6-5 with TRBJ2-1, with D possibly TRBD1 on 6 matching bases. The CDR3 DNA reads TGTGCCAGCAGTCGACAGGTTAACTCCTACAATGAGCAGTTCTTC. Encoded protein: CASSRQVNSYNEQFF.